These 30 T cell receptor beta chains were all obtained from the same sample, sequenced in a study of OX40 agonist ivuxolimab in advanced cancers. Profiling relied on immunoSEQ multiplex PCR, and the TCRdb table lists in-frame clones only, not all of them. Here the sample spans tens of thousands of clones, about 88% being singletons. The sample here was CD4+ or CD8+ T cells sorted from blood, taken in a trial of the OX40 agonist ivuxolimab. Every receptor here comes from an adult with an advanced solid tumor such as melanoma, head and neck, liver or kidney cancer.

The chain carries TRBV18 and TRBJ1-2; possible D gene TRBD1, 5 bases. Trimming took off 2 bases at V and 6 bases at J, with 13 bases between the two ends. The germline gives CDR1 KGHSH, CDR2 LQKENI. This CDR3 is built from 14 residues. CDR3 region: CASSPNSGTDGYTF. In nucleotides, the CDR3 is TGTGCCAGCTCACCAAATTCAGGGACGGATGGCTACACCTTC. Drawing the rest from reference TRBV18 and TRBJ1-2, the complete variable domain is NAGVMQNPRHLVRRRGQEARLRCSPMKGHSHVYWYRQLPEEGLKFMVYLQKENIIDESGMPKERFSAEFPKEGPSILRIQQVVRGDSAAYFCASSPNSGTDGYTFGSGTRLTVV.

This chain links TRBV5-4 with TRBJ2-3; TRBD2 agrees at 12 bases. This CDR3 has 16 amino acids. The V gene end was trimmed by 0 bases and the J gene end by 2 bases; junction bases not matched to a gene: 1. Germline V gene sequence: CDR1 SGHNT, CDR2 YYREEE (reference sequence). CDR3 residues: CASSLASGRATDTQYF. The CDR3 DNA reads TGTGCCAGCAGCTTGGCTAGCGGGAGGGCCACAGATACGCAGTATTTT.

The chain combines TRBV30 with TRBJ2-3; maybe TRBD2 (5 bases). From germline, CDR1 is GTSNPN and CDR2 SVGIG (reference sequence). Trimming shortened V by 8 bases and J by 0 bases, and 18 bases separated the two germline ends. The CDR3 contains 15 residues. CDR3: CAIHPTRPSTDTQYF. The CDR3 DNA is TGTGCCATCCACCCAACTAGACCTAGCACAGATACGCAGTATTTT.

The chain combines TRBV9 with TRBJ1-2, with 7 bases matching TRBD1. The germline V gene encodes CDR1 SGDLS and CDR2 YYNGEE. The CDR3 loop spans 14 amino acids. Trimming at V came to 0 bases and at J to 4 bases, leaving 3 bases not matched to a gene. CDR3 nucleotide sequence: TGTGCCAGCAGCGTAGAGGGGGCGAGCTATGGCTACACCTTC. Its translation is CASSVEGASYGYTF.

V is TRBV4-2 and J is TRBJ1-3; D is undetermined. V was shortened by 0 bases and J by 0 bases, with 6 bases between the two germline ends. CDR1 is LGHNA, CDR2 YNFKEQ, per germline. This CDR3 is 15 amino acids long. The CDR3 is CASSQDGLSGNTIYF. CDR3 bases: TGTGCCAGCAGCCAAGATGGGCTCTCTGGAAACACCATATATTTT.

V is TRBV18 and J is TRBJ1-1; D is ambiguous. The V end was cut by 6 bases, the J end by 1 base, with 9 bases between. In germline, CDR1 is KGHSH, CDR2 LQKENI. This CDR3 comprises 13 residues. The CDR3 coding sequence is TGTGCCAGCTCTTACAATACGAACACTGAAGCTTTCTTT. Encoded protein: CASSYNTNTEAFF.

The chain employs TRBV28 and TRBJ1-4; D ambiguous. This CDR3 is built from 12 residues. V was trimmed by 6 bases and J by 8 bases, leaving 10 bases between them. Germline CDR1 MDHEN, CDR2 SYDVKM. Here the CDR3 reads CASSPMLEKLFF. The CDR3 DNA follows: TGTGCCAGCAGCCCAATGTTAGAAAAACTGTTTTTT.

The J gene is TRBJ2-3, the V gene TRBV9; TRBD2 matches 7 bases. Germline CDR1 SGDLS, CDR2 YYNGEE. CDR3 length equals 16 residues. With V trimmed by 1 base and J by 2 bases, 7 bases remained unmatched. The CDR3 coding sequence is TGTGCCAGCAGCGTATTGGGCGGGAGTTTCACAGATACGCAGTATTTT. Amino acids: CASSVLGGSFTDTQYF.

This chain connects TRBV19 to TRBJ1-2, with a possible D match to TRBD1 (5 bases). The CDR3 has 12 residues. Germline V gene data show CDR1 as LNHDA and CDR2 as SQIVND (reference sequence). The V end was cut by 9 bases, the J end by 7 bases, with 15 bases between. Written as DNA, the CDR3 is TGTGCCAGCGACAGTTTTACGGGTGGCTACACCTTC. Translation: CASDSFTGGYTF.

Here the CDR3 reads CASSYSLYGYTF. The CDR3 DNA is TGTGCCAGCAGTTACTCCCTCTATGGCTACACCTTC. This chain links TRBV6-6 with TRBJ1-2; D gene uncertain. Germline V gives CDR1 MNHNY, CDR2 SVGAGI (reference sequence). The germline V and J ends were trimmed by 0 bases and 4 bases, with 3 bases remaining between them. CDR3 length equals 12 residues.

CDR3 in DNA: TGTGCCAGCAGCTTGATTAGTTGGGAAATTGAGCAGTTCTTC. Translated, it gives CASSLISWEIEQFF. The chain couples TRBV5-6 to TRBJ2-1, with unresolved D. The CDR3 length is 14 residues. The V gene's germline CDR1 is SGHDT and CDR2 YYEEEE. V lost 1 base, J lost 9 bases, and 14 bases lay in between.

This chain connects TRBV28 to TRBJ1-1; weak D call: TRBD1 (5 bases). Trimming took 6 bases from V and 4 from J, leaving 21 bases between them. This CDR3 comprises 16 residues. The V gene's germline CDR1 is MDHEN and CDR2 SYDVKM. The chain's CDR3 is CASSFPPGRQFTEAFF. The CDR3 DNA reads TGTGCCAGCAGCTTTCCTCCGGGACGGCAATTCACTGAAGCTTTCTTT.

The gene calls are TRBV18 and TRBJ1-1, with D maybe TRBD1 (6 bases). CDR1 and CDR2 from the germline V gene are KGHSH and LQKENI. The CDR3 has 14 residues. V was clipped by 3 bases and J by 1 base, with 9 bases between them. CDR3 sequence: CASSPGTWNTEAFF. The CDR3 DNA is TGTGCCAGCTCACCCGGGACATGGAACACTGAAGCTTTCTTT.

V and J are TRBV5-1 and TRBJ2-5, with 7 nucleotides matching TRBD2. CDR1 SGHRS and CDR2 YFSETQ come from the germline V gene. The J segment lost 1 base and the V segment lost 2 bases, leaving 5 bases of the junction unmatched. There are 15 residues in the CDR3. CDR3 loop: CASSFSGRGQETQYF. CDR3 bases: TGCGCCAGCAGCTTTTCGGGGAGGGGCCAAGAGACCCAGTACTTC.

The chain carries TRBV5-1 and TRBJ1-5; perhaps TRBD1 as D (5 bases). Germline CDR1 and CDR2: SGHRS and YFSETQ. The length of the CDR3 is 14 residues. The germline V and J ends were trimmed by 2 bases and 1 base, with 7 bases remaining between them. CDR3 region: CASSLGESNQPQHF. CDR3 bases: TGCGCCAGCAGCTTAGGGGAAAGCAATCAGCCCCAGCATTTT.

The chain recombines TRBV5-1 with TRBJ2-7, with D unclear. The CDR3 contains 12 residues. Germline V gene sequence: CDR1 SGHRS, CDR2 YFSETQ. Trimming cost V 5 bases and J 1 base, with 7 bases left between them. The CDR3 protein is CASRQDSYEQYF. In nucleotides, the CDR3 is TGCGCCAGCAGGCAGGATTCCTACGAGCAGTACTTC.

The chain uses TRBV9 and TRBJ2-3; TRBD1 or TRBD2 may be the D gene (6 bases each). The germline V and J ends were trimmed by 4 bases and 3 bases, with 15 bases remaining between them. This CDR3 has 15 residues. CDR1 and CDR2 from the germline V gene are SGDLS and YYNGEE. The CDR3 bases are TGTGCCAGCAGCAGGGCCGGGGGCGCGACAGATACGCAGTATTTT. Encoded protein: CASSRAGGATDTQYF. Together with reference TRBV9 and TRBJ2-3, the CDR3 gives the full variable domain: DSGVTQTPKHLITATGQRVTLRCSPRSGDLSVYWYQQSLDQGLQFLIQYYNGEERAKGNILERFSAQQFPDLHSELNLSSLELGDSALYFCASSRAGGATDTQYFGPGTRLTVL.

In its sample, this clone was seen once. The chain employs TRBV11-3 and TRBJ2-1; D is ambiguous. V shed 3 bases and J shed 5 bases, with 5 bases lying between them. This CDR3 contains 12 residues. CDR1 SGHNT and CDR2 YENEEA come from the germline V gene. The CDR3 DNA sequence: TGTGCCAGCAGCTTGAGGAACAATGAGCAGTTCTTC. Translation: CASSLRNNEQFF. The full variable domain, in which reference TRBV11-3 and TRBJ2-1 provide the parts outside the CDR3, is EAGVVQSPRYKIIEKKQPVAFWCNPISGHNTLYWYLQNLGQGPELLIRYENEEAVDDSQLPKDRFSAERLKGVDSTLKIQPAELGDSAVYLCASSLRNNEQFFGPGTRLTVL.

This sequence joins TRBV11-2 and TRBJ2-3, with TRBD1 as a possible D gene (5 bases). Trimming took 5 bases from V and 1 from J, leaving 13 bases between them. Germline V gene sequence: CDR1 SGHAT, CDR2 FQNNGV. The length of the CDR3 is 15 residues. The CDR3 DNA reads TGTGCCAGCAGCGGGCGACAGCTCCGCACAGATACGCAGTATTTT. Its protein product is CASSGRQLRTDTQYF. The whole variable domain, filled in from reference TRBV11-2 and TRBJ2-3, reads EAGVAQSPRYKIIEKRQSVAFWCNPISGHATLYWYQQILGQGPKLLIQFQNNGVVDDSQLPKDRFSAERLKGVDSTLKIQPAKLEDSAVYLCASSGRQLRTDTQYFGPGTRLTVL.

This sequence joins TRBV9 and TRBJ2-1, with 16 positions matching TRBD2. Trimming cost V 4 bases and J 9 bases; bases outside gene matches: 10. The CDR3 runs to 17 residues. Germline CDR1 is SGDLS and CDR2 is YYNGEE. CDR3 in amino acids: CASSPGTSGRAVVEQFF. The CDR3 nucleotides are TGTGCCAGCAGCCCAGGGACTAGCGGGAGGGCCGTTGTTGAGCAGTTCTTC.

The chain carries TRBV27 and TRBJ2-3; no clear D. Trimming left V 6 bases short and J 1 base short, with 14 bases between. CDR3 length equals 15 residues. Germline lookup yields CDR1 MNHEY and CDR2 SMNVEV (reference sequence). The CDR3 loop is CASSLGSTGTDTQYF. For the CDR3, the DNA is TGTGCCAGCAGCCTAGGGTCTACTGGCACAGATACGCAGTATTTT.

This clone was counted a single time. The chain is built from TRBV7-9 and TRBJ2-1, with 9 bases identical to TRBD2. Germline V gives CDR1 SEHNR, CDR2 FQNEAQ (reference sequence). This CDR3 comprises 17 residues. V shed 1 base, J shed 4 bases, and the junction held 8 bases outside the gene matches. CDR3 loop: CASSLGVASGTYNEQFF. The CDR3, as DNA: TGTGCCAGCAGCTTAGGGGTGGCTAGCGGGACTTACAATGAGCAGTTCTTC.

This chain links TRBV5-1 with TRBJ2-1; TRBD1 matches at 7 bases. CDR1 SGHRS and CDR2 YFSETQ come from the germline V gene. After removal of 4 bases from V and 9 bases from J, the junction contained 10 bases not matched to a gene. The CDR3 consists of 14 residues. DNA for the CDR3: TGCGCCAGCAGCACCTTTATGACAGGGACTGAGCAGTTCTTC. Translated, it gives CASSTFMTGTEQFF. Complete variable domain (other parts from reference TRBV5-1 and TRBJ2-1): KAGVTQTPRYLIKTRGQQVTLSCSPISGHRSVSWYQQTPGQGLQFLFEYFSETQRNKGNFPGRFSGRQFSNSRSEMNVSTLELGDSALYLCASSTFMTGTEQFFGPGTRLTVL.

V and J are TRBV7-2 and TRBJ2-5; TRBD1 agrees at 7 bases. V dropped 3 bases and J dropped 5; count of bases not matched to a gene: 9. The CDR3 consists of 15 residues. Germline CDR1 reads SGHTA; CDR2 reads FQGNSA. Here the CDR3 DNA reads TGTGCCAGCAGCTTTATAGGGGGCCTAGAGGAGACCCAGTACTTC. As protein: CASSFIGGLEETQYF. Variable domain in full (rest from reference TRBV7-2 and TRBJ2-5): GAGVSQSPSNKVTEKGKDVELRCDPISGHTALYWYRQSLGQGLEFLIYFQGNSAPDKSGLPSDRFSAERTGGSVSTLTIQRTQQEDSAVYLCASSFIGGLEETQYFGPGTRLLVL.

V is TRBV6-1 and J is TRBJ2-1; no clear D. The germline V gene has CDR1 MNHNS and CDR2 SASEGT. Deletions cut 6 bases from V and 0 bases from J, with 6 bases between. The CDR3 totals 13 residues. CDR3 nucleotides: TGTGCCAGCAGGGCTCTCTCCTACAATGAGCAGTTCTTC. Its protein product is CASRALSYNEQFF.

Only a few counts were recorded for this clone. The chain employs TRBV11-3 and TRBJ2-2; D call uncertain. With 5 bases removed from V and 2 bases from J, the gap between germline ends came to 21 bases. Germline V CDR1 and CDR2: SGHNT, YENEEA. The CDR3 covers 18 residues. The CDR3 DNA follows: TGTGCCAGCAGCGCATGGGGTGTCCGCGAATCTAACACCGGGGAGCTGTTTTTT. Protein product: CASSAWGVRESNTGELFF.

The rearrangement uses TRBV7-6 and TRBJ2-1; 7 bases match TRBD1. Unmatched junction bases numbered 7, after V lost 0 bases and J lost 2 bases. Germline assignment: CDR1 SGHVS and CDR2 FNYEAQ. This CDR3 contains 17 residues. The CDR3 region is CASSLASGQIPYNEQFF. CDR3 in DNA: TGTGCCAGCAGCTTAGCGTCGGGACAGATTCCCTACAATGAGCAGTTCTTC.

The CDR3 region is CASSARQGLDQETQYF. CDR3 sequence (DNA): TGTGCCAGCAGCGCCAGACAGGGGTTGGACCAAGAGACCCAGTACTTC. The chain recombines TRBV9 with TRBJ2-5, with 8 bases fitting TRBD1. Germline V gene sequence: CDR1 SGDLS, CDR2 YYNGEE. The CDR3 runs 16 residues. The trim removed 3 bases at V and 0 bases at J, leaving 7 bases unmatched.

The chain joins TRBV29-1 to TRBJ1-2, with a possible D match to TRBD1 (6 bases). Germline V gene lookup returns CDR1 SQVTM and CDR2 ANQGSEA. V shed 5 bases and J shed 4 bases, with 11 bases lying between them. This CDR3 comprises 12 residues. This chain's CDR3 is CSVQTGRYGYTF. The CDR3 DNA sequence: TGCAGCGTTCAGACAGGACGCTATGGCTACACCTTC.

This clone was observed a single time. The chain recombines TRBV7-2 with TRBJ2-5, with D possibly TRBD1 on 6 matching bases. The closer fit of TRBJ2-7 to the DNA end suggests the J call may be wrong. Germline CDR1 and CDR2: SGHTA and FQGNSA. The CDR3 runs to 14 residues. CDR3 region: CASSLRQVAYEQYF. The DNA of the CDR3 is TGTGCCAGCAGCCTAAGACAGGTGGCGTACGAGCAGTACTTC.